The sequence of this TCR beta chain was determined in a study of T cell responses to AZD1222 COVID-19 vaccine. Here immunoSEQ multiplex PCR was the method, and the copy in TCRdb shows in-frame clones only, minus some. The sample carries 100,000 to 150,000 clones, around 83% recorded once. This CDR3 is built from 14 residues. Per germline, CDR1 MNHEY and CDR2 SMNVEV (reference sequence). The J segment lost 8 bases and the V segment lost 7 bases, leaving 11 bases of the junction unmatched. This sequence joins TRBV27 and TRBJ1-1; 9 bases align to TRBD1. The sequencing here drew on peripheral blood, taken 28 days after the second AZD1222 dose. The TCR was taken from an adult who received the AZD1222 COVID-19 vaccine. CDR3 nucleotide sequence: TGTGCCAGCATGTCAGGACAGGGGCTTACCGAAGCTTTCTTT. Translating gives CASMSGQGLTEAFF.